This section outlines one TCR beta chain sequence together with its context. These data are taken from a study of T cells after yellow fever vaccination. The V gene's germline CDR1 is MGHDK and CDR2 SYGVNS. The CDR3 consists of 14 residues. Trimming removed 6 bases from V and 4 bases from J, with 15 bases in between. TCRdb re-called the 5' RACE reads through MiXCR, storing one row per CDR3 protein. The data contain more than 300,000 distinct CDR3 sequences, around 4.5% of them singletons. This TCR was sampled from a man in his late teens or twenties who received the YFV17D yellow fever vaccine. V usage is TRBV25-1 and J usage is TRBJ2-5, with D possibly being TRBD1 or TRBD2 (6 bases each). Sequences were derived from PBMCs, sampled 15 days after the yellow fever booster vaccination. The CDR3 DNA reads TGTGCCAGCAGGGGGGCGGGGCCGGGAGAGACCCAGTACTTC. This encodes CASRGAGPGETQYF.